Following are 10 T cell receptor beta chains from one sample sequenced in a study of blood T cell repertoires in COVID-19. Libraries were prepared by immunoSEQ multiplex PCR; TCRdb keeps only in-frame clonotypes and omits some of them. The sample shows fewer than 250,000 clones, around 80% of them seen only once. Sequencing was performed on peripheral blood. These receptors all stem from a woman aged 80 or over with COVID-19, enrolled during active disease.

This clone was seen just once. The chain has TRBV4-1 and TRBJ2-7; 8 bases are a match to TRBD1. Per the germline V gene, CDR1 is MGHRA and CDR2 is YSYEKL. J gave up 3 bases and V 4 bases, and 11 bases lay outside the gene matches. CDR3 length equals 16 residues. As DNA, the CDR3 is TGCGCCAGCAGCCTGAACGGGGACAGGCCTAACTACGAGCAGTACTTC. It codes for CASSLNGDRPNYEQYF.

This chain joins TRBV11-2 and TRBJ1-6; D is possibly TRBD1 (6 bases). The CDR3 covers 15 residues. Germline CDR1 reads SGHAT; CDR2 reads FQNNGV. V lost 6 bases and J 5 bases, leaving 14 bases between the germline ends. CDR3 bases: TGTGCCAGCAGTCCAGGGGCGCGAGATAATTCACCCCTCCACTTT. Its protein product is CASSPGARDNSPLHF.

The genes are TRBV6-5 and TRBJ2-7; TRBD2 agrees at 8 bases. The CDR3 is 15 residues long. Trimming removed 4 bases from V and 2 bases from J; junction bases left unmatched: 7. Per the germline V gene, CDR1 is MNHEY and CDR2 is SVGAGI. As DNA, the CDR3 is TGTGCCAGCAGTTTCCCCGGGAGGGGCGCCTACGAGCAGTACTTC. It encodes CASSFPGRGAYEQYF.

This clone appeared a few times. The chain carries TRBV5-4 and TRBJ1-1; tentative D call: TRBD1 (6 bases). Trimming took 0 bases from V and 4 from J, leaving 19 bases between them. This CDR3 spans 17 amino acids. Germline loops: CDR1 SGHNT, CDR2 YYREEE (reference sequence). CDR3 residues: CASSLDTGGRILTEAFF. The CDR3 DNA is TGTGCCAGCAGCTTGGATACGGGGGGCAGAATTCTCACTGAAGCTTTCTTT. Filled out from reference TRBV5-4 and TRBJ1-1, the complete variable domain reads ETGVTQSPTHLIKTRGQQVTLRCSSQSGHNTVSWYQQALGQGPQFIFQYYREEENGRGNFPPRFSGLQFPNYSSELNVNALELDDSALYLCASSLDTGGRILTEAFFGQGTRLTVV.

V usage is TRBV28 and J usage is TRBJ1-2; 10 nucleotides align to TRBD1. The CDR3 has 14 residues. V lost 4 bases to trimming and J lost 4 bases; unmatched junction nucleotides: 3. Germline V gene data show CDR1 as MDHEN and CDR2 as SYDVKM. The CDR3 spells CASSSGTGVYGYTF. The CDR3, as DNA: TGTGCCAGCAGTTCCGGGACAGGGGTCTATGGCTACACCTTC.

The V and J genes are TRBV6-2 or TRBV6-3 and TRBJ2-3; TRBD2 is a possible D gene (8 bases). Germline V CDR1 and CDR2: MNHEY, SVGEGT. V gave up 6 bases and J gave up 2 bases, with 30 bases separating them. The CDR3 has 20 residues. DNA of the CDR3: TGTGCCAGCAGCCCCCGGGACGGCCTAGGGGGCGGGGGGTACACAGATACGCAGTATTTT. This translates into CASSPRDGLGGGGYTDTQYF.

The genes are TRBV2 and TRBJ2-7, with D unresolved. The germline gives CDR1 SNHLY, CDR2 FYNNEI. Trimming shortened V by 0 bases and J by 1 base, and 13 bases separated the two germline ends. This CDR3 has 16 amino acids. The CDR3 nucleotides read TGTGCCAGCAGTGAAGCGGTGGTCTCAGGATCCTACGAGCAGTACTTC. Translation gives CASSEAVVSGSYEQYF.

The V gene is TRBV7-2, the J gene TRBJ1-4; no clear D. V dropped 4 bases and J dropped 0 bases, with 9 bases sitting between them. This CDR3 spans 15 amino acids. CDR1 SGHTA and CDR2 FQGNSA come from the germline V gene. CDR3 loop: CASSSQIATNEKLFF. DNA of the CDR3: TGTGCCAGCAGCTCCCAAATTGCAACTAATGAAAAACTGTTTTTT.

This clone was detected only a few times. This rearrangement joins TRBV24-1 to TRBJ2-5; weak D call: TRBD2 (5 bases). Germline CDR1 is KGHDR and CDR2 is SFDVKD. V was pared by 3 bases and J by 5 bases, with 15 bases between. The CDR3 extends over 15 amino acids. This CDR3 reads CATSDPTGSWETQYF. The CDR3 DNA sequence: TGTGCCACCAGTGATCCGACTGGGAGCTGGGAGACCCAGTACTTC.

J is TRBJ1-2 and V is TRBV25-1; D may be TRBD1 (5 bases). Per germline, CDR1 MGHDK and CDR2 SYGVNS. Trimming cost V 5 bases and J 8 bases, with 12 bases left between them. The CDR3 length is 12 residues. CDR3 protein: CASSWGEGGYTF. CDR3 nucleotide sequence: TGTGCCAGCAGTTGGGGGGAGGGCGGCTACACCTTC.